The 25 T cell receptor beta chains reported below all come from one sample, sequenced in a study of metastatic and nonmetastatic thyroid tumors. TCRdb reassembled clones from the PCR reads with MiXCR. Seen here are about 33,000 clones, over 15% observed once, and the top ten hold roughly an eighth. There were no patients who had received any treatment before thyroid surgery. Material for sequencing was blood. The receptors stem from a male donor with papillary thyroid cancer or a benign thyroid nodule (not recorded which). Some clones in this sample may be carry-over from other donors' samples.

Only a few counts were recorded for this clone. V is TRBV19 and J is TRBJ2-7; no definite D call. Trimming stripped 5 bases from V and 5 bases from J, with 19 bases between. This CDR3 spans 15 amino acids. Germline V gives CDR1 LNHDA, CDR2 SQIVND (reference sequence). The CDR3 nucleotides are TGTGCCAGTAGTGACCCCTTGGGCTTTCGAGACGAGCAGTACTTC. It translates to CASSDPLGFRDEQYF.

About this clone: A much bigger clone sits one base away, suggesting this may be a read error. The sample carries other DNA sequences with the same CDR3. The gene calls are TRBV7-8 and TRBJ1-1, with D possibly being TRBD1 (6 bases). There are 16 residues in the CDR3. Germline values: CDR1 SGHVS, CDR2 FQNEAQ. The V and J ends lost 1 base and 4 bases respectively, with 16 bases between them. The CDR3 is CASSLEQGAGSTEAFF. CDR3 sequence (DNA): TGTGCCAGCAGCTTAGAACAGGGTGCTGGGTCCACTGAAGCTTTCTTT.

This clone was observed many times. This sequence joins TRBV28 and TRBJ2-1, with D unclear. Between the trimmed V and J ends, which lost 5 bases and 4 bases, there was a span of 15 bases. In germline, CDR1 is MDHEN, CDR2 SYDVKM. The CDR3 has 15 amino acids. Here the CDR3 reads CASSPPGPGYNEQFF. The CDR3 DNA follows: TGTGCCAGCAGTCCCCCTGGACCGGGTTACAATGAGCAGTTCTTC.

The chain carries TRBV6-1 and TRBJ1-2, with 8 bases fitting TRBD1. V gave up 7 bases and J gave up 4 bases; unmatched junction bases: 8. Germline V gene sequence: CDR1 MNHNS, CDR2 SASEGT. CDR3 length: 14 residues. The CDR3 is CASTGQGRPYGYTF. CDR3 nucleotide sequence: TGTGCCAGCACAGGACAGGGCAGGCCCTATGGCTACACCTTC.

The gene calls are TRBV11-3 and TRBJ2-3; the D is unclear. Trimming took off 4 bases at V and 5 bases at J, with 7 bases between the two ends. Germline V gene sequence: CDR1 SGHNT, CDR2 YENEEA. The CDR3 totals 12 residues. CDR3 DNA: TGTGCCAGCAGCTATCGGAGAGATACGCAGTATTTT. Translation gives CASSYRRDTQYF.

Ten or more counts support this clone. The V call is TRBV11-3, the J call TRBJ2-7; D is unresolved. Germline V gene data show CDR1 as SGHNT and CDR2 as YENEEA. V was trimmed by 0 bases and J by 4 bases, leaving 4 bases between them. This CDR3 has 12 residues. The CDR3 DNA reads as TGTGCCAGCAGCTTAGATCTTTACGAGCAGTACTTC. The encoded protein is CASSLDLYEQYF. Complete variable domain (other parts from reference TRBV11-3 and TRBJ2-7): EAGVVQSPRYKIIEKKQPVAFWCNPISGHNTLYWYLQNLGQGPELLIRYENEEAVDDSQLPKDRFSAERLKGVDSTLKIQPAELGDSAVYLCASSLDLYEQYFGPGTRLTVT.

This clone is categorized as medium-sized. The chain links TRBV27 to TRBJ2-2, with a weak D call TRBD1 (6 bases). The germline V and J ends were trimmed by 6 bases and 5 bases, with 10 bases remaining between them. Germline loops: CDR1 MNHEY, CDR2 SMNVEV (reference sequence). This CDR3 is built from 13 residues. CDR3 DNA sequence: TGTGCCAGCAGGATAACAGGGACCGGGGAGCTGTTTTTT. This gives the protein CASRITGTGELFF.

The rearrangement uses TRBV5-1 and TRBJ2-3; maybe TRBD1 (5 bases). V shed 1 base and J shed 1 base, with 7 bases lying between them. The CDR3 length is 14 residues. CDR1 is SGHRS and CDR2 is YFSETQ in the germline V gene. CDR3 protein: CASSLMGRTDTQYF. The CDR3 region has the DNA TGCGCCAGCAGCTTGATGGGGCGCACAGATACGCAGTATTTT.

This clone was recorded at least ten times. The chain carries TRBV5-1 and TRBJ2-4; 7 bases are shared with TRBD2. Trimming at V came to 1 base and at J to 1 base, leaving 8 bases not matched to a gene. Germline V gene lookup returns CDR1 SGHRS and CDR2 YFSETQ. The CDR3 is 17 amino acids. The CDR3 DNA sequence: TGCGCCAGCAGCTTGCAGGGCGGGAGAGGGGCCAAAAACATTCAGTACTTC. This translates into CASSLQGGRGAKNIQYF.

This clone appeared many times. The chain has TRBV28 and TRBJ1-2; D is unclear. V lost 1 base and J 2 bases, leaving 8 bases between the germline ends. CDR3 length: 14 amino acids. Germline V lookup: CDR1 MDHEN, CDR2 SYDVKM. The CDR3 region is CASSLSQTNYGYTF. CDR3 nucleotide sequence: TGTGCCAGCAGTTTATCACAGACCAACTATGGCTACACCTTC.

This clone was counted at least ten times. The sample has other DNA sequences that encode this CDR3 too. J is TRBJ1-5 and V is TRBV10-3; D is unclear. CDR3 length equals 14 residues. Trimming took off 9 bases at V and 0 bases at J, with 12 bases between the two ends. Germline V CDR1 and CDR2: ENHRY, SYGVKD. As DNA, the CDR3 is TGTGCCATTTCCCGGACCGATAGCAATCAGCCCCAGCATTTT. This gives the protein CAISRTDSNQPQHF.

As to this clone: A much larger clone lies one base from this, so it may be a read error. The genes are TRBV7-9 and TRBJ2-5; tentatively, D is TRBD1 (5 bases). The V gene's germline CDR1 is SEHNR and CDR2 FQNEAQ (reference sequence). V lost 0 bases to trimming and J lost 5 bases, with 19 bases between them. This CDR3 spans 17 amino acids. CDR3 sequence (DNA): TGTGCCAGCAGCTTAGCTGGGGCATGGTTTAGTGCCGAGACCCAGTACTTC. It translates to CASSLAGAWFSAETQYF.

This clone has more than one count but fewer than ten. This chain uses TRBV20-1 with TRBJ1-2, with D maybe TRBD1 (6 bases). This CDR3 comprises 14 residues. V dropped 2 bases and J dropped 5 bases, with 15 bases sitting between them. CDR1 is DFQATT, CDR2 SNEGSKA, per germline (reference sequence). The CDR3 sequence: CSARFAGDAYGYTF. In DNA form, the CDR3 reads TGCAGTGCTAGATTCGCAGGGGACGCATATGGCTACACCTTC.

This clone came up many times. The J gene is TRBJ2-7, the V gene TRBV12-3 or TRBV12-4; 12 bases line up with TRBD2. The CDR3 has 14 residues. The V gene end was trimmed by 5 bases and the J gene end by 6 bases; junction bases not matched to a gene: 5. The CDR3 DNA is TGTGCCAGCAGTGGCCGACTAGCGGGGGTCGAGCAGTACTTC. This gives the protein CASSGRLAGVEQYF.

This clone appeared many times. V usage is TRBV28 and J usage is TRBJ1-3; no clear D. Germline lookup yields CDR1 MDHEN and CDR2 SYDVKM. The length of the CDR3 is 13 residues. V lost 7 bases and J 0 bases, leaving 7 bases between the germline ends. The CDR3 DNA is TGTGCCAGCACCAGCTCCTCTGGAAACACCATATATTTT. This codes for CASTSSSGNTIYF.

This clone appeared many times. Given a much more abundant clone one base away, this may be a read error. The chain employs TRBV20-1 and TRBJ1-2; D possibly corresponds to TRBD1 (5 bases). Deletions cut 2 bases from V and 4 bases from J, with 14 bases between. This CDR3 region has 14 residues. Germline lookup yields CDR1 DFQATT and CDR2 SNEGSKA (reference sequence). CDR3: CSARRDGRSYGYTF. The DNA of the CDR3 is TGCAGTGCTAGACGGGACGGGCGTTCCTATGGCTACACCTTC.

This clone was recorded many times. The chain carries TRBV5-4 and TRBJ2-3; weak D call: TRBD2 (6 bases). CDR1 SGHNT and CDR2 YYREEE come from the germline V gene (reference sequence). V dropped 0 bases and J dropped 6 bases, with 14 bases sitting between them. This CDR3 has 15 amino acids. CDR3 coding DNA: TGTGCCAGCAGCTTGGGTGGACTACGGTCGGATACGCAGTATTTT. Translated, it gives CASSLGGLRSDTQYF.

This clone was detected only a few times. This may come from a read error, since a much larger clone is one base off. The CDR3 reads CASSFMGQETQYF. The CDR3 DNA is TGTGCCAGCAGCTTTATGGGCCAAGAGACCCAGTACTTC. The genes are TRBV5-6 and TRBJ2-5; no clear D. The CDR3 covers 13 residues. Germline values: CDR1 SGHDT, CDR2 YYEEEE. V dropped 2 bases and J dropped 1 base, with 6 bases sitting between them.

V and J are TRBV27 and TRBJ2-7; 7 bases line up with TRBD1. CDR3 length: 14 residues. In germline, CDR1 is MNHEY, CDR2 SMNVEV (reference sequence). V shed 5 bases and J 3 bases; nucleotides not matched to a gene: 7. The DNA for the CDR3 is TGTGCCAGCAGTCTACAGGGGACGCGCTACGAGCAGTACTTC. Amino acids: CASSLQGTRYEQYF.

A remark on this clone: Relative to the germline gene, one junction end is altered; a read error may explain this. The V call is TRBV27, the J call TRBJ1-3; D is ambiguous. Germline values: CDR1 MNHEY, CDR2 SMNVEV (reference sequence). This CDR3 has 13 residues. The CDR3: CASRHSSGNTIYF. CDR3 DNA: TGTGCCAGCAGGCACTCCTCTGGAAACACAATATATTTT.

By frequency in the sample, this clone is medium-sized. Here the CDR3 reads CASSYNYGYTF. CDR3 nucleotides: TGTGCCAGCAGTTATAACTATGGCTACACCTTC. The chain employs TRBV6-2 or TRBV6-3 and TRBJ1-2; D is unresolved. The ends were cut back, 3 bases at V and 1 base at J, with 0 bases in the middle. Germline lookup yields CDR1 MNHEY and CDR2 SVGEGT. The CDR3 sequence is 11 residues long.

The gene calls are TRBV7-2 and TRBJ1-1, with D possibly being TRBD1 (5 bases). Per the germline V gene, CDR1 is SGHTA and CDR2 is FQGNSA. The CDR3 has 15 amino acids. V lost 3 bases and J lost 5, with 16 bases in between. CDR3 nucleotides: TGTGCCAGCAGCTTCCCTCCCGGGCGGGGGACTGAAGCTTTCTTT. Protein product: CASSFPPGRGTEAFF.

This clone was seen repeatedly, ten times or more. The chain joins TRBV11-3 to TRBJ2-2, with 8 bases aligning to TRBD2. The CDR3 loop spans 16 amino acids. Germline assignment: CDR1 SGHNT and CDR2 YENEEA. V shed 3 bases, J shed 1 base, and the junction held 4 bases outside the gene matches. The CDR3 spells CASSFSSGLNTGELFF. CDR3 nucleotide sequence: TGTGCCAGCAGCTTTTCTAGCGGGCTGAACACCGGGGAGCTGTTTTTT.

Many counts were recorded for this clone. The rearrangement uses TRBV9 and TRBJ1-3; tentatively, D is TRBD1 (6 bases). The length of the CDR3 is 17 residues. Germline V gene lookup returns CDR1 SGDLS and CDR2 YYNGEE. Trimming took off 5 bases at V and 2 bases at J, with 20 bases between the two ends. CDR3 sequence (DNA): TGTGCCAGCAGACCCGCCCAAAGGGGGGACACTGGAAACACCATATATTTT. Encoded protein: CASRPAQRGDTGNTIYF. The full variable domain, completed using reference TRBV9 and TRBJ1-3, is DSGVTQTPKHLITATGQRVTLRCSPRSGDLSVYWYQQSLDQGLQFLIQYYNGEERAKGNILERFSAQQFPDLHSELNLSSLELGDSALYFCASRPAQRGDTGNTIYFGEGSWLTVV.

The chain links TRBV27 to TRBJ1-2; D possibly corresponds to TRBD1 (6 bases). V shed 6 bases and J shed 2 bases, with 13 bases lying between them. Per germline, CDR1 MNHEY and CDR2 SMNVEV (reference sequence). The length of the CDR3 is 14 residues. CDR3 in amino acids: CASRPRQANYGYTF. For the CDR3, the DNA is TGTGCCAGCAGACCAAGACAGGCCAACTATGGCTACACCTTC.